What follows are 8 T cell receptor beta chains derived from one specimen sequenced in a study of technical replicates of blood from four donors (dated by TCRdb to the late 2010s). The protocol used for the library was the immunoSEQ multiplex PCR assay. TCRdb limited this immuneACCESS table to in-frame rearrangements with V and J called. A share of clones is missing; checked studies link under half to unresolved V genes, and the rest is unexplained. The sample data list 65,000 to 95,000 clones, and roughly 93% of these were observed just once. About 0.25% of the sample is taken by the ten largest. The sequenced sample was T cells isolated from PBMCs. Receptors originate from a human donor in good health.

In nucleotides, the CDR3 is TGCGCCAGCAGTGAGCGCAGGGGGGACACCGGGGAGCTGTTTTTT. Amino acids: CASSERRGDTGELFF. This sequence joins TRBV10-1 and TRBJ2-2, with TRBD1 as a possible D gene (7 bases). The CDR3 covers 15 residues. Per the germline V gene, CDR1 is WNHNN and CDR2 is SYGVQD (reference sequence). Trimming removed 2 bases at V and 3 bases at J, with 10 bases between.

The rearrangement joins TRBV5-1 to TRBJ2-3, with D perhaps matching TRBD2 (5 bases). The CDR3 consists of 14 residues. Between the trimmed V and J ends, which lost 4 bases and 2 bases, there was a span of 11 bases. The germline V gene has CDR1 SGHRS and CDR2 YFSETQ. As DNA, the CDR3 is TGCGCCAGCAGCCCCACTAGGCACACAGATACGCAGTATTTT. Translated: CASSPTRHTDTQYF. Supplemented by reference TRBV5-1 and TRBJ2-3, the full variable domain reads KAGVTQTPRYLIKTRGQQVTLSCSPISGHRSVSWYQQTPGQGLQFLFEYFSETQRNKGNFPGRFSGRQFSNSRSEMNVSTLELGDSALYLCASSPTRHTDTQYFGPGTRLTVL.

The rearrangement links TRBV6-6 to TRBJ1-2; no clear D. The CDR3 loop spans 13 amino acids. Germline values: CDR1 MNHNY, CDR2 SVGAGI (reference sequence). Trimming stripped 2 bases from V and 6 bases from J, with 10 bases between. DNA for the CDR3: TGTGCCAGCAGTTACCCCGGAGCGGATGGCTACACCTTC. It yields the protein CASSYPGADGYTF.

The V gene is TRBV4-1, the J gene TRBJ2-7; TRBD2 is a possible D gene (5 bases). The CDR3 consists of 17 residues. Germline CDR1 and CDR2: MGHRA and YSYEKL. V lost 2 bases and J 2 bases, leaving 19 bases between the germline ends. CDR3 region: CASSQSEEAKTTYEQYF. In nucleotides, the CDR3 is TGCGCCAGCAGCCAATCTGAGGAGGCTAAGACTACCTACGAGCAGTACTTC.

This chain connects TRBV28 to TRBJ1-4; 9 bases line up with TRBD1. Germline V lookup: CDR1 MDHEN, CDR2 SYDVKM. V was pared by 3 bases and J by 7 bases, with 12 bases of the junction left unmatched. There are 17 residues in the CDR3. For the CDR3, the DNA is TGTGCCAGCAGTTTTACCGGTTTGGACAGGGGTAGTGAAAAACTGTTTTTT. Translation: CASSFTGLDRGSEKLFF.

V and J are TRBV5-1 and TRBJ2-3; TRBD1 matches at 8 bases. Trimming removed 5 bases from V and 3 bases from J; junction bases left unmatched: 5. The CDR3 spans 14 residues. In germline, CDR1 is SGHRS, CDR2 YFSETQ. The chain's CDR3 is CASRWTGTTDTQYF. CDR3 sequence (DNA): TGCGCCAGCAGGTGGACAGGGACAACAGATACGCAGTATTTT. Full variable domain (missing parts from reference TRBV5-1 and TRBJ2-3): KAGVTQTPRYLIKTRGQQVTLSCSPISGHRSVSWYQQTPGQGLQFLFEYFSETQRNKGNFPGRFSGRQFSNSRSEMNVSTLELGDSALYLCASRWTGTTDTQYFGPGTRLTVL.

The chain links TRBV12-5 to TRBJ1-1; tentative D call: TRBD1 (6 bases). Trimming pared 8 bases from V and 1 base from J, leaving 17 bases between. The V gene's germline CDR1 is LGHNT and CDR2 FRNRAP. This CDR3 spans 15 amino acids. CDR3 region: CASLYGGPSNTEAFF. The DNA of the CDR3 is TGTGCTAGTCTCTACGGGGGGCCTTCGAACACTGAAGCTTTCTTT.

The V gene is TRBV6-1, the J gene TRBJ2-2, with TRBD1 as a possible D gene (5 bases). CDR1 MNHNS and CDR2 SASEGT come from the germline V gene. Trimming took 5 bases from V and 1 from J, leaving 8 bases between them. The CDR3 consists of 14 residues. CDR3: CASSIQGNTGELFF. Here the CDR3 DNA reads TGTGCCAGCAGTATTCAGGGGAACACCGGGGAGCTGTTTTTT.